This T cell receptor beta chain was sequenced in a study of blood T cell repertoires in COVID-19. Turning to the study itself: Donors in the United States, Italy and Spain gave samples during acute or convalescent COVID-19. Sources were T cells, B-cell-depleted T cells, or PBMCs; the material itself was cDNA or gDNA.

The CDR3 is made up of 15 amino acids. Germline CDR1 LNHDA, CDR2 SQIVND (reference sequence). V was pared by 5 bases and J by 5 bases, with 7 bases of the junction left unmatched. This clone has just a few counts. Authors' processing steps: Reference gene primer amplification gave nucleated cell count estimates. Sequenced by immunoSEQ multiplex PCR; TCRdb stores in-frame clones only, minus some. Clone size and V and J calls were adopted from that table, with D and trimming inferred from the DNA. The data contain about 120,000 clones, 70% to 85% of them singletons. Sequenced: peripheral blood. This clonotype originated in a woman in her 70s with acute or convalescent COVID-19. The V call is TRBV19, the J call TRBJ2-2; TRBD2 matches 8 bases. The CDR3 loop reads CASSGIAGWTGELFF. In DNA form, the CDR3 reads TGTGCCAGTAGTGGAATAGCGGGGTGGACCGGGGAGCTGTTTTTT.